The 32 T cell receptor beta chains presented below share a single source sample, sequenced in a study of cytomegalovirus exposure and HLA in healthy donors. TCRdb keeps only in-frame clones here, not all; method: immunoSEQ multiplex PCR. In the table there are approximately 220,000 clones, about 86% of which are singletons. Sample: PBMCs. These receptors were taken from a man aged 18 to 29 in good health and CMV-seronegative.

The gene calls are TRBV5-1 and TRBJ2-1, with 7 bases fitting TRBD2. CDR1 and CDR2 from the germline V gene are SGHRS and YFSETQ. Trimming cost V 8 bases and J 7 bases; bases outside gene matches: 12. This CDR3 comprises 14 residues. The DNA for the CDR3 is TGCGCCAGTAAGACTAGCCGGGGATTGAATGAGCAGTTCTTC. Amino acid sequence: CASKTSRGLNEQFF.

The V call is TRBV5-1, the J call TRBJ1-4, with 7 bases aligning to TRBD1. The germline V gene encodes CDR1 SGHRS and CDR2 YFSETQ. V trimming: 0 bases; J trimming: 6 bases; junction bases outside the gene matches: 8. This CDR3 region has 16 residues. CDR3 coding DNA: TGCGCCAGCAGCTTGGAAGGAGGACAGGCCTATGAAAAACTGTTTTTT. Amino acids: CASSLEGGQAYEKLFF.

This clone has a single count. The CDR3 loop is CASSQVVDTQYF. The CDR3 coding sequence is TGCGCCAGCAGCCAAGTCGTGGATACGCAGTATTTT. The rearrangement uses TRBV4-1 and TRBJ2-3, with D uncertain. This CDR3 region has 12 residues. The V gene lost 1 base and the J gene lost 6 bases, with 5 bases spanning the gap. Germline V lookup: CDR1 MGHRA, CDR2 YSYEKL.

The genes are TRBV7-2 and TRBJ2-7; D perhaps matches TRBD2 (5 bases). CDR1 and CDR2 (germline): SGHTA, FQGNSA. V dropped 0 bases and J dropped 3 bases, with 9 bases sitting between them. The CDR3 runs 14 residues. CDR3 protein: CASSLASGIYEQYF. CDR3 DNA: TGTGCCAGCAGCTTAGCAAGCGGAATCTACGAGCAGTACTTC.

The chain combines TRBV15 with TRBJ1-4; 10 bases match TRBD1. Germline CDR1 and CDR2: LNHNV and YYDKDF (reference sequence). Trimming took 2 bases from V and 7 from J; bases not matched to a gene: 4. This CDR3 has 15 residues. CDR3 in amino acids: CATSRRDRGLEKLFF. CDR3 DNA sequence: TGTGCCACCAGCAGACGGGACAGGGGCCTTGAAAAACTGTTTTTT.

This chain connects TRBV7-2 to TRBJ1-5; tentatively, D is TRBD1 (6 bases). The CDR3 length is 16 residues. Trimming cost V 3 bases and J 5 bases, with 17 bases left between them. From germline, CDR1 is SGHTA and CDR2 FQGNSA. The CDR3 reads CASSLRGSTNYQPQHF. Here the CDR3 DNA reads TGTGCCAGCAGCTTGAGGGGGTCTACGAATTATCAGCCCCAGCATTTT.

V usage is TRBV7-2 and J usage is TRBJ2-1; 8 positions agree with TRBD2. CDR1 and CDR2 (germline): SGHTA, FQGNSA. J was trimmed by 16 bases and V by 2 bases; bases with no gene match: 7. This CDR3 has 12 amino acids. The CDR3 coding sequence is TGTGCCAGCAGCTTAAAAGGGGCGGGGGGCTTCTTC. Amino acid sequence: CASSLKGAGGFF.

The V call is TRBV9, the J call TRBJ2-5; a weak D match, TRBD1 (6 bases). Germline CDR1 reads SGDLS; CDR2 reads YYNGEE. This CDR3 has 11 amino acids. With 4 bases removed from V and 7 bases from J, the gap between germline ends came to 8 bases. In DNA form, the CDR3 reads TGTGCCAGCAGCCGAGGGGGGACCCAGTACTTC. It encodes CASSRGGTQYF.

A single count supports this clone. DNA of the CDR3: TGCGCCAGCAGCCAAGATGGGCTAGCGGAATACAATGAGCAGTTCTTC. Amino acids: CASSQDGLAEYNEQFF. The gene calls are TRBV4-3 and TRBJ2-1; 7 nucleotides align to TRBD2. CDR3 size: 16 residues. CDR1 is LGHNA, CDR2 YSLEER, per germline. Unmatched junction bases numbered 6, after V lost 0 bases and J lost 4 bases.

J is TRBJ2-1 and V is TRBV9; TRBD2 is a possible D gene (5 bases). The germline CDR1 and CDR2 sequences are SGDLS and YYNGEE. The CDR3 has 15 residues. V lost 2 bases to trimming and J lost 5 bases, with 14 bases between them. The chain's CDR3 is CASSVLGRGNNEQFF. The DNA for the CDR3 is TGTGCCAGCAGCGTCCTCGGTAGAGGGAACAATGAGCAGTTCTTC.

The CDR3 nucleotides read TGTGCCATCAGTGAGTCGACTCGTGGGACAGGCAAGAGCTCCTACAATGAGCAGTTCTTC. Its protein product is CAISESTRGTGKSSYNEQFF. The chain combines TRBV10-3 with TRBJ2-1, with 8 bases fitting TRBD1. There are 20 residues in the CDR3. V shed 0 bases, J shed 0 bases, and the junction held 13 bases outside the gene matches. CDR1 and CDR2 from the germline V gene are ENHRY and SYGVKD.

The chain uses TRBV19 and TRBJ1-2; unclear D gene. Per germline, CDR1 LNHDA and CDR2 SQIVND (reference sequence). This CDR3 is 11 amino acids long. Trimming left V 6 bases short and J 4 bases short, with 6 bases between. The CDR3: CASSYGYGYTF. The CDR3 coding sequence is TGTGCCAGTAGCTACGGCTATGGCTACACCTTC.

V gene TRBV5-1 combines with J gene TRBJ1-5, with 9 bases identical to TRBD1. Germline CDR1 and CDR2: SGHRS and YFSETQ. The J segment lost 3 bases and the V segment lost 4 bases, leaving 5 bases of the junction unmatched. The CDR3 has 15 residues. CDR3: CASSPGTGYNQPQHF. The CDR3 bases are TGCGCCAGCAGCCCCGGGACAGGGTACAATCAGCCCCAGCATTTT.

The rearrangement uses TRBV28 and TRBJ1-1; D unclear. The CDR3 contains 13 residues. V lost 10 bases and J 2 bases, leaving 14 bases between the germline ends. Germline V gene data show CDR1 as MDHEN and CDR2 as SYDVKM. Here the CDR3 DNA reads TGTGCCACTGTGCCAGGAATAAACACTGAAGCTTTCTTT. Amino acid sequence: CATVPGINTEAFF.

This rearrangement joins TRBV28 to TRBJ2-7; 12 nucleotides match TRBD2. The CDR3 loop spans 15 amino acids. J was trimmed by 6 bases and V by 1 base; bases with no gene match: 4. Germline V gene data show CDR1 as MDHEN and CDR2 as SYDVKM. The CDR3 nucleotides are TGTGCCAGCAGTTTATACGGGACTAGCGGGCTCGAGCAGTACTTC. This translates into CASSLYGTSGLEQYF.

The chain employs TRBV13 and TRBJ1-2, with D possibly matching TRBD1 (6 bases). The CDR3 is 15 residues long. V lost 0 bases and J 4 bases, leaving 12 bases between the germline ends. Germline CDR1 and CDR2: PRHDT and FYEKMQ (reference sequence). CDR3 region: CASSLGQGISYGYTF. The DNA for the CDR3 is TGTGCCAGCAGCTTAGGACAGGGCATCAGCTATGGCTACACCTTC.

The chain uses TRBV5-4 and TRBJ2-3; 8 positions agree with TRBD2. The CDR3 totals 16 residues. Trimming took 0 bases from V and 1 from J; bases not matched to a gene: 4. CDR1 and CDR2 (germline): SGHNT, YYREEE (reference sequence). The DNA of the CDR3 is TGTGCCAGCAGCTTGGGGGCAGCGGGGGGCACAGATACGCAGTATTTT. Residues: CASSLGAAGGTDTQYF.

Points on this clone: This CDR3 is also generated by other DNA sequences in the sample. The chain uses TRBV7-2 and TRBJ1-2, with a possible D match to TRBD1 (6 bases). The V and J ends lost 5 bases and 6 bases respectively, with 10 bases between them. Germline CDR1 is SGHTA and CDR2 is FQGNSA. The CDR3 contains 12 residues. The CDR3 loop is CASSPRTDGYTF. CDR3 bases: TGTGCCAGCAGCCCCAGGACAGATGGCTACACCTTC.

The chain links TRBV6-5 to TRBJ2-1, with 7 bases identical to TRBD1. Germline values: CDR1 MNHEY, CDR2 SVGAGI. J was trimmed by 4 bases and V by 4 bases; bases with no gene match: 7. The CDR3 totals 15 residues. This CDR3 is CASSLQGTVYNEQFF. The CDR3 bases are TGTGCCAGCAGTTTACAGGGGACAGTGTACAATGAGCAGTTCTTC.

This chain joins TRBV21-1 and TRBJ2-1; the tabulated D call, TRBD2, remains unverified against the DNA. TRBV21-1 is a known pseudogene. The CDR3 is 14 residues long. CDR3 DNA sequence: TGTGCCAGCACGGGAAGATACTCCTACAATGAGCAGTTCTTC. It specifies CASTGRYSYNEQFF.

This clone was detected a few times. This chain joins TRBV18 and TRBJ2-1; D unclear. CDR1 is KGHSH, CDR2 LQKENI, per germline. The CDR3 has 12 residues. The ends were cut back, 2 bases at V and 9 bases at J, with 8 bases in the middle. The chain's CDR3 is CASSPTQIEQFF. The CDR3 DNA follows: TGTGCCAGCTCACCAACCCAGATTGAGCAGTTCTTC.

The genes are TRBV2 and TRBJ1-1; 9 bases match TRBD1. Germline V gene data show CDR1 as SNHLY and CDR2 as FYNNEI. The CDR3 length is 12 residues. V was clipped by 7 bases and J by 6 bases; unmatched bases: 3. CDR3 in amino acids: CASKDRGPEAFF. DNA of the CDR3: TGTGCCAGCAAGGACAGGGGCCCTGAAGCTTTCTTT.

This clone was detected a few times. The chain links TRBV2 to TRBJ1-2, with unresolved D. V shed 5 bases and J shed 4 bases, with 11 bases lying between them. Germline CDR1 reads SNHLY; CDR2 reads FYNNEI. The CDR3 spans 13 residues. In nucleotides, the CDR3 is TGTGCCAGCAGTAGAGCGGCGACCTATGGCTACACCTTC. Translated: CASSRAATYGYTF.

This chain uses TRBV6-6 with TRBJ1-2; TRBD1 matches at 8 bases. The CDR3 totals 14 residues. V lost 4 bases to trimming and J lost 4 bases; unmatched junction nucleotides: 5. Germline V CDR1 and CDR2: MNHNY, SVGAGI (reference sequence). CDR3 sequence reads: CASSSKDRGYGYTF. CDR3 sequence (DNA): TGTGCCAGCAGTTCGAAAGACAGGGGCTATGGCTACACCTTC.

A word on this clone: Other DNA variants within this sample encode the same CDR3. The V and J genes are TRBV2 and TRBJ1-5; possibly TRBD1 for D (5 bases). The CDR3 length is 13 residues. Germline-derived CDR1 and CDR2 are SNHLY and FYNNEI. Trimming stripped 3 bases from V and 4 bases from J, with 7 bases between. The CDR3 region has the DNA TGTGCCAGCAGTGATGCAGGGAATCAGCCCCAGCATTTT. Residues: CASSDAGNQPQHF.

The V and J genes are TRBV29-1 and TRBJ1-1; maybe TRBD1 (5 bases). The V end was cut by 4 bases, the J end by 2 bases, with 8 bases between. The CDR3 covers 12 residues. Germline CDR1 is SQVTM and CDR2 is ANQGSEA. The CDR3 sequence: CSVAGINTEAFF. The CDR3 DNA sequence: TGCAGCGTTGCAGGGATCAACACTGAAGCTTTCTTT.

This clone was counted once. The chain joins TRBV11-2 to TRBJ2-1; 8 bases agree with TRBD1. Trimming took 6 bases from V and 3 from J; bases not matched to a gene: 4. The length of the CDR3 is 14 residues. Germline V gene sequence: CDR1 SGHAT, CDR2 FQNNGV. In DNA form, the CDR3 reads TGTGCCAGCAGACGACAGGGGAACTACAATGAGCAGTTCTTC. Protein product: CASRRQGNYNEQFF.

The chain joins TRBV7-2 to TRBJ1-5, with 7 bases that match TRBD1. The CDR3 is made up of 17 amino acids. Germline V lookup: CDR1 SGHTA, CDR2 FQGNSA. The ends lost 4 bases at V and 6 bases at J; junction bases unmatched: 15. The CDR3 is CASSSGRQGPRAQPQHF. CDR3 nucleotide sequence: TGTGCCAGCAGCTCAGGCCGACAGGGACCGAGGGCTCAGCCCCAGCATTTT. Filled out from reference TRBV7-2 and TRBJ1-5, the complete variable domain reads GAGVSQSPSNKVTEKGKDVELRCDPISGHTALYWYRQSLGQGLEFLIYFQGNSAPDKSGLPSDRFSAERTGGSVSTLTIQRTQQEDSAVYLCASSSGRQGPRAQPQHFGDGTRLSIL.

This clone was detected only a few times. The chain couples TRBV7-2 to TRBJ1-1, with 7 nucleotides matching TRBD1. This CDR3 is 14 amino acids long. V dropped 4 bases and J dropped 4; count of bases not matched to a gene: 6. CDR1 is SGHTA, CDR2 FQGNSA, per germline. CDR3 amino acids: CASSSDTGATEAFF. The CDR3 nucleotides read TGTGCCAGCAGCTCCGACACAGGGGCCACTGAAGCTTTCTTT.

The V call is TRBV30, the J call TRBJ2-5, with D possibly TRBD2 on 6 matching bases. Germline-derived CDR1 and CDR2 are GTSNPN and SVGIG (reference sequence). V lost 5 bases and J 2 bases, leaving 21 bases between the germline ends. This CDR3 spans 16 amino acids. This CDR3 is CAWAIKWEVQQETQYF. CDR3 coding DNA: TGTGCCTGGGCTATTAAGTGGGAGGTTCAACAAGAGACCCAGTACTTC.

The genes are TRBV28 and TRBJ1-3, with 8 bases matching TRBD1. Trimming removed 6 bases from V and 7 bases from J; junction bases left unmatched: 11. Germline CDR1 reads MDHEN; CDR2 reads SYDVKM. This CDR3 contains 15 residues. The CDR3 here is CASSTTGQGWNTIYF. The DNA of the CDR3 is TGTGCCAGCAGCACAACAGGACAGGGCTGGAACACCATATATTTT.

V and J are TRBV9 and TRBJ1-5; TRBD1 matches 10 bases. Germline CDR1 is SGDLS and CDR2 is YYNGEE. The CDR3 spans 16 residues. Trimming removed 2 bases from V and 4 bases from J; junction bases left unmatched: 6. The CDR3 sequence is CASSVGQGDGNQPQHF. CDR3 sequence (DNA): TGTGCCAGCAGCGTTGGACAGGGGGACGGGAATCAGCCCCAGCATTTT.